A selection of T cell receptor beta chains follows, all from one sample in a study of blood T cell repertoires in COVID-19. The protocol was immunoSEQ multiplex PCR, while the TCRdb copy is restricted to in-frame clones and leaves out a portion. The repertoire holds about 220,000 clones, with 70% to 85% as singletons. The specimen sequenced was peripheral blood. Every receptor here comes from a man aged 50 to 59 with active or convalescent COVID-19. Each CDR3 is given without its conserved first and last residue. Expanded clones are given a class, and other clones once, few, many or no size at all.

cdr3_aa v_call clone_size j_call
ASTAGGSADTQY TRBV6-5 - TRBJ2-3
ASSSTQGAVYEQY TRBV27 - TRBJ2-7
ASSFLQGSMNTEAF TRBV7-9 few TRBJ1-1
ASSSTVFSYNEQF TRBV18 - TRBJ2-1
ASSIDRSKAEAF TRBV19 few TRBJ1-1
ASRPGGFYTGELF TRBV7-2 few TRBJ2-2
ASTPGQDQPQH TRBV6-6 once TRBJ1-5
ASSFPQDRALSSDLEQY TRBV11-2 - TRBJ2-7
ASSKQWEGVYEQY TRBV18 once TRBJ2-7
ASRVGQGFNQPQH TRBV7-2 - TRBJ1-5
ASSVQSLNYGYT TRBV9 - TRBJ1-2
ASSQPGKPQH TRBV12-3/TRBV12-4 - TRBJ1-5
ASSQADTHSYEQY TRBV4-3 - TRBJ2-7
ASSQVVTSGSHEQF TRBV3-1/TRBV3-2 once TRBJ2-1
ASSEALHGGAISGNTIY TRBV2 - TRBJ1-3
ASSPGLGNTIY TRBV11-2 once TRBJ1-3